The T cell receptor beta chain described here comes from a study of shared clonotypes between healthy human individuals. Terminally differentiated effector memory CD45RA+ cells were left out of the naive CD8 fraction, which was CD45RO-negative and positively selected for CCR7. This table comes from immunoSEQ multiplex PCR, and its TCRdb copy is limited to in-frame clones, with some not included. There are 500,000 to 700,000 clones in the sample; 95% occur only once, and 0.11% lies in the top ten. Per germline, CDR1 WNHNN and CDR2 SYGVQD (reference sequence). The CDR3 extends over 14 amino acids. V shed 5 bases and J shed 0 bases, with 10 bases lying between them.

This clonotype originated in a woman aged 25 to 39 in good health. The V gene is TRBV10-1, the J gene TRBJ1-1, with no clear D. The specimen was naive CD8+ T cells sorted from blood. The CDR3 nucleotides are TGCGCCAGCAGTCCATCCTTCATGAACACTGAAGCTTTCTTT. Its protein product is CASSPSFMNTEAFF.